These 4 T cell receptor beta chains were sequenced from one sample in a study of graft-versus-host responses after intestinal transplantation. These receptors' antigens are unknown. Measured with immunoSEQ multiplex PCR; TCRdb has only the in-frame clones, and not every one. The sample has more than 65,000 clones, about nine tenths seen once; the top ten hold about 0.4%. Here the sequenced sample was unstimulated CD8+ T cells sorted from spleen or lymph node cells, taken before transplant. Receptor source: a human donor who was the organ donor for an intestinal transplant.

The chain links TRBV7-9 to TRBJ1-6, with D tentatively TRBD1 (6 bases). The CDR3 is 16 residues long. V was trimmed by 2 bases and J by 6 bases, leaving 14 bases between them. Germline assignment: CDR1 SEHNR and CDR2 FQNEAQ (reference sequence). The CDR3 DNA reads as TGTGCCAGCAGCTTAAACAGGGTGATTAGTAATTCACCCCTCCACTTT. This sequence encodes CASSLNRVISNSPLHF.

The V gene is TRBV5-1, the J gene TRBJ1-1; 8 nucleotides line up with TRBD1. CDR1 is SGHRS, CDR2 YFSETQ, per germline. Trimming cost V 4 bases and J 3 bases; bases outside gene matches: 8. The CDR3 is made up of 15 amino acids. The CDR3: CASSGRQGFDTEAFF. The DNA of the CDR3 is TGCGCCAGCAGCGGTCGACAGGGGTTCGACACTGAAGCTTTCTTT. The whole variable domain, filled in from reference TRBV5-1 and TRBJ1-1, reads KAGVTQTPRYLIKTRGQQVTLSCSPISGHRSVSWYQQTPGQGLQFLFEYFSETQRNKGNFPGRFSGRQFSNSRSEMNVSTLELGDSALYLCASSGRQGFDTEAFFGQGTRLTVV.

This chain links TRBV6-5 with TRBJ1-6; tentatively, D is TRBD1 (5 bases). The length of the CDR3 is 16 residues. Trimming stripped 0 bases from V and 0 bases from J, with 6 bases between. CDR1 and CDR2 from the germline V gene are MNHEY and SVGAGI. CDR3 in amino acids: CASSYSGGSYNSPLHF. The CDR3 DNA is TGTGCCAGCAGTTACTCCGGGGGCTCCTATAATTCACCCCTCCACTTT.

The chain recombines TRBV29-1 with TRBJ2-7, with 7 bases lining up with TRBD2. Germline loops: CDR1 SQVTM, CDR2 ANQGSEA. Trimming cost V 5 bases and J 0 bases; bases outside gene matches: 4. CDR3 size: 13 residues. Here the CDR3 DNA reads TGCAGCGTTACCGGGGGGAGCTCCTACGAGCAGTACTTC. Encoded protein: CSVTGGSSYEQYF.